Here is one TCR beta chain with its context. The antigen is not known. This entry comes from a study of shared clonotypes between healthy human individuals. This CDR3 contains 15 residues. The V segment lost 2 bases and the J segment 7 bases; nucleotides outside the gene matches: 5. CDR1 is MGHRA, CDR2 YSYEKL, per germline. Libraries were prepared by immunoSEQ multiplex PCR; TCRdb keeps only in-frame clonotypes and omits some of them. The sample holds a few million clones, 85% to 95% seen once. Regarding the study as a whole: Sharing across four donors was highest in naive CD4 (roughly 5%) and lowest in memory CD8 (approximately 0.4%).

Sequencing was done on a sample of naive CD4+ T cells sorted from blood. Subset denoted: CD45RA+ positively selected. The chain links TRBV4-1 to TRBJ2-1, with 10 bases lining up with TRBD2. The receptor comes from a man between 18 and 35 years old in good health. CDR3 nucleotide sequence: TGCGCCAGCAGCCAACTAGCGGGAGTTCGAAATGAGCAGTTCTTC. Translating it yields CASSQLAGVRNEQFF.